What follows are 16 T cell receptor beta chains derived from one specimen sequenced in a study of OX40 agonist ivuxolimab in advanced cancers. Some clones are missing from TCRdb's copy, which holds only in-frame ones; the method was immunoSEQ multiplex PCR. The sample lists tens of thousands of clones; roughly nine tenths were seen once. The source was CD4+ or CD8+ T cells sorted from blood, collected in a trial of the OX40 agonist ivuxolimab. The receptors were sampled from an adult with an advanced solid tumor such as melanoma, head and neck, liver or kidney cancer.

The table lists this clone with a count of one. V gene TRBV7-8 combines with J gene TRBJ2-1; D not certain. This CDR3 is 17 amino acids long. The germline CDR1 and CDR2 sequences are SGHVS and FQNEAQ. V lost 2 bases, J lost 0 bases, and 14 bases lay in between. CDR3 sequence: CASSLRFMTSSYNEQFF. CDR3 in DNA: TGTGCCAGCAGCTTAAGATTCATGACGAGCTCCTACAATGAGCAGTTCTTC. Together with reference TRBV7-8 and TRBJ2-1, the CDR3 gives the full variable domain: GAGVSQSPRYKVAKRGQDVALRCDPISGHVSLFWYQQALGQGPEFLTYFQNEAQLDKSGLPSDRFFAERPEGSVSTLKIQRTQQEDSAVYLCASSLRFMTSSYNEQFFGPGTRLTVL.

The gene calls are TRBV28 and TRBJ2-5, with 10 bases identical to TRBD2. Trimming cost V 3 bases and J 4 bases; bases outside gene matches: 2. The CDR3 has 14 amino acids. Germline CDR1 and CDR2: MDHEN and SYDVKM. The CDR3 is CASSFLAGVETQYF. CDR3 bases: TGTGCCAGCAGTTTCCTAGCGGGAGTAGAGACCCAGTACTTC.

The chain is built from TRBV6-5 and TRBJ2-2, with D perhaps matching TRBD2 (6 bases). V lost 2 bases, J lost 1 base, and 11 bases lay in between. CDR3 length: 16 amino acids. Germline V gene lookup returns CDR1 MNHEY and CDR2 SVGAGI. The CDR3 is CASSYDPAGNTGELFF. DNA for the CDR3: TGTGCCAGCAGTTACGATCCAGCGGGGAACACCGGGGAGCTGTTTTTT.

This chain connects TRBV7-2 to TRBJ1-5; tentatively, D is TRBD1 (5 bases). CDR1 and CDR2 (germline): SGHTA, FQGNSA. There are 15 residues in the CDR3. V gave up 5 bases and J gave up 7 bases, with 18 bases separating them. The CDR3 loop is CASSTDAQSGQPQHF. CDR3 DNA sequence: TGTGCCAGCAGCACCGACGCACAGTCAGGGCAGCCCCAGCATTTT.

The J gene is TRBJ1-2, the V gene TRBV2; D not resolved. Germline V CDR1 and CDR2: SNHLY, FYNNEI. Trimming took off 3 bases at V and 7 bases at J, with 18 bases between the two ends. There are 15 residues in the CDR3. Written as DNA, the CDR3 is TGTGCCAGCAGTGATGAGACAATCATTGTCGGTGGCTACACCTTC. Amino acids: CASSDETIIVGGYTF. Together with reference TRBV2 and TRBJ1-2, the CDR3 gives the full variable domain: EPEVTQTPSHQVTQMGQEVILRCVPISNHLYFYWYRQILGQKVEFLVSFYNNEISEKSEIFDDQFSVERPDGSNFTLKIRSTKLEDSAMYFCASSDETIIVGGYTFGSGTRLTVV.

V and J are TRBV11-1 and TRBJ2-7; 7 bases align to TRBD1. V was clipped by 5 bases and J by 2 bases; unmatched bases: 6. The length of the CDR3 is 14 residues. In germline, CDR1 is SGHAT, CDR2 FQDESV (reference sequence). CDR3 amino acids: CASSPLDRPYEQYF. Written as DNA, the CDR3 is TGTGCCAGCAGCCCCTTGGACAGGCCCTACGAGCAGTACTTC.

The rearrangement links TRBV7-2 to TRBJ2-1; 7 nucleotides line up with TRBD2. Germline loops: CDR1 SGHTA, CDR2 FQGNSA. Unmatched junction bases numbered 13, after V lost 4 bases and J lost 4 bases. The CDR3 runs to 17 residues. The CDR3 bases are TGTGCCAGCAGCTATCTTGGGGGGGAGGGCCAGTACAATGAGCAGTTCTTC. Its translation is CASSYLGGEGQYNEQFF.

The chain is built from TRBV19 and TRBJ1-5; D gene uncertain. This CDR3 region has 16 residues. V was trimmed by 5 bases and J by 9 bases, leaving 23 bases between them. Germline lookup yields CDR1 LNHDA and CDR2 SQIVND (reference sequence). The CDR3 region has the DNA TGTGCCAGTAGTCCATCGGGGTGGGCTCAAGCGGGGCCCCAGCATTTT. This encodes CASSPSGWAQAGPQHF.

The rearrangement links TRBV7-1 to TRBJ2-3; 7 nucleotides align to TRBD1. TRBV7-1 carries the ORF label, with uncertain function. Trimming removed 4 bases from V and 2 bases from J; junction bases left unmatched: 6. This CDR3 comprises 15 residues. The CDR3 is CASSLGGGYTDTQYF. The DNA of the CDR3 is TGTGCCAGCAGCTTAGGGGGCGGGTACACAGATACGCAGTATTTT.

In its sample, this clone is medium-sized (0.01 to 0.1%). V gene TRBV6-1 combines with J gene TRBJ2-7; D might be TRBD2 (6 bases). This CDR3 spans 13 amino acids. V dropped 7 bases and J dropped 5 bases, with 15 bases sitting between them. Germline V gives CDR1 MNHNS, CDR2 SASEGT. The CDR3 region has the DNA TGTGCCAGCAAAGGAGGGGAGGACCACGAGCAGTACTTC. Amino acid sequence: CASKGGEDHEQYF.

V is TRBV19 and J is TRBJ1-1; D gene ambiguous. The CDR3 runs to 15 residues. The V end was cut by 3 bases, the J end by 1 base, with 12 bases between. Per the germline V gene, CDR1 is LNHDA and CDR2 is SQIVND (reference sequence). The CDR3 protein is CASSIGSFGNTEAFF. For the CDR3, the DNA is TGTGCCAGTAGTATTGGGTCGTTCGGGAACACTGAAGCTTTCTTT.

This rearrangement joins TRBV13 to TRBJ1-1; the D is unclear. V lost 0 bases and J lost 3, with 11 bases in between. The CDR3 runs 15 residues. Germline loops: CDR1 PRHDT, CDR2 FYEKMQ (reference sequence). CDR3 amino acids: CASSLGLGGYTEAFF. CDR3 coding DNA: TGTGCCAGCAGCTTAGGCCTGGGAGGGTACACTGAAGCTTTCTTT.

The gene calls are TRBV5-1 and TRBJ1-1; the D is unclear. In germline, CDR1 is SGHRS, CDR2 YFSETQ. The CDR3 length is 13 residues. V shed 2 bases and J shed 1 base, with 6 bases lying between them. CDR3 bases: TGCGCCAGCAGCTTTTGGCAGAACACTGAAGCTTTCTTT. Its protein is CASSFWQNTEAFF. Together with reference TRBV5-1 and TRBJ1-1, the CDR3 gives the full variable domain: KAGVTQTPRYLIKTRGQQVTLSCSPISGHRSVSWYQQTPGQGLQFLFEYFSETQRNKGNFPGRFSGRQFSNSRSEMNVSTLELGDSALYLCASSFWQNTEAFFGQGTRLTVV.

In nucleotides, the CDR3 is TGTGCCACCAGCAGCGGGAGGGGCAATGAGCAGTTCTTC. Translation: CATSSGRGNEQFF. The chain is built from TRBV15 and TRBJ2-1, with 8 bases matching TRBD2. V lost 3 bases to trimming and J lost 6 bases; unmatched junction nucleotides: 1. Germline lookup yields CDR1 LNHNV and CDR2 YYDKDF (reference sequence). The CDR3 has 13 amino acids. Using reference TRBV15 and TRBJ2-1 for the parts outside the CDR3, the full variable domain is DAMVIQNPRYQVTQFGKPVTLSCSQTLNHNVMYWYQQKSSQAPKLLFHYYDKDFNNEADTPDNFQSRRPNTSFCFLDIRSPGLGDTAMYLCATSSGRGNEQFFGPGTRLTVL.

This clone has only one observation. The chain uses TRBV11-3 and TRBJ2-7, with D possibly called TRBD1 or TRBD2 (5 bases each). CDR3 size: 13 residues. Germline lookup yields CDR1 SGHNT and CDR2 YENEEA. V shed 5 bases and J shed 4 bases, with 12 bases lying between them. CDR3 DNA: TGTGCCAGCAGCCCAGGGACCGATTACGAGCAGTACTTC. It yields the protein CASSPGTDYEQYF.

The V call is TRBV4-2, the J call TRBJ1-5; D not certain. CDR1 LGHNA and CDR2 YNFKEQ come from the germline V gene. V was clipped by 0 bases and J by 0 bases, with 9 bases between them. The CDR3 extends over 16 amino acids. CDR3 in DNA: TGTGCCAGCAGCCAAGAACGAGGGATTAGCAATCAGCCCCAGCATTTT. It translates to CASSQERGISNQPQHF.